This T cell receptor (beta chain) was recovered during a study of glioma-infiltrating T cells after dendritic cell vaccination. Across the whole study: Patients received autologous tumor lysate-pulsed dendritic cell vaccination between about 2003 and 2013.

Assay: immunoSEQ multiplex PCR; the TCRdb copy retains only in-frame clones and omits some. The data show 100,000 or so clones, 65% to 85% seen once. CDR1 and CDR2 (germline): SGHRS, YFSETQ. V shed 2 bases and J shed 0 bases, with 15 bases lying between them. CDR3 length: 17 residues. The time point denotes: after dendritic cell vaccination, including at tumor progression/relapse. The sample in question was blood, obtained after dendritic cell vaccination. This TCR was recovered from a human donor with glioblastoma. The chain recombines TRBV5-1 with TRBJ1-3, with D maybe TRBD1 (5 bases). CDR3 nucleotides: TGCGCCAGCAGCTTCTCAGGGCACGGGAGCTCTGGAAACACCATATATTTT. Its protein is CASSFSGHGSSGNTIYF.